This T cell receptor (beta chain) originates from a study of blood T cell repertoires in COVID-19. TCRdb's table, derived via immunoSEQ multiplex PCR, lists solely in-frame clones and lacks some. In the table there are tens of thousands of clones, roughly 90% of which are singletons. The CDR3 consists of 13 residues. Germline lookup yields CDR1 SNHLY and CDR2 FYNNEI. The germline V and J ends were trimmed by 10 bases and 6 bases, with 18 bases remaining between them. The clonotype was recovered from a woman aged 60-70 years with acute or convalescent COVID-19. The sequenced material came from peripheral blood. The rearrangement joins TRBV2 to TRBJ2-5; possibly TRBD1 for D (7 bases). Written as DNA, the CDR3 is TGTGCCATCTCGGAGGGCAGGGGGAAGACCCAGTACTTC. Translation gives CAISEGRGKTQYF.